The T cell receptor beta chain under discussion was sequenced for a study of OX40 agonist ivuxolimab in advanced cancers. Study-level background: Ivuxolimab, which targeted the costimulatory receptor OX40 (CD134), was an agonistic, fully human IgG2 monoclonal antibody. Intravenous ivuxolimab was administered to patients every 2 weeks at six dose levels: 0.01, 0.1, 0.3, 1.5, 3 and 10 mg/kg. Of the roughly 54 dose-escalation patients, hepatocellular carcinoma was present in about 20, melanoma in roughly 15, renal cell carcinoma in 9 and head and neck cancer in 9. In the dose-escalation cohort, 75% to 85% of patients were male, and the mean age was roughly 60 years with a range of roughly 23 to 90. Prior anti-PD-1, anti-PD-L1 or anti-CTLA-4 therapy was permitted, and 40% of dose-escalation patients had received checkpoint inhibitors. Partial responses were achieved by three dose-escalation patients, of whom one had hepatocellular carcinoma and two had cutaneous melanoma. The point of sequencing TCRbeta in the periphery was to test whether ivuxolimab changed TCR sequence diversity and drove clonal T-cell expansion. The paper covers the monotherapy dose-escalation part of the phase I ivuxolimab trial, which included N of about 50 patients.

Regarding this clone: Its antigen is still unknown. The input lacks base qualities; no much larger clone sits a single base away.

For sequencing of the TCRbeta CDR3 region, genomic DNA was extracted from the sorted cells. The immunoSEQ Assay was used to sequence the TCRbeta CDR3 regions. TCRdb provides this immuneACCESS table in a form limited to in-frame rearrangements. Some clones are lacking; in checked studies, under half of them reflect an unresolved V gene, and why the rest are absent is not known. This sample is represented by tens of thousands of clones; 84% of them were singletons. The ten biggest clones cover roughly 7.9% of the sample. The CDR3 sequence holds 15 residues, the cysteine and phenylalanine included. Only the CDR3 part of the read is kept: 45 bases, read in frame from the first base. From the germline V gene, CDR1 is SGHTS and CDR2 is YDEGEE. Trimming at the junction amounts to 7 bases on V and 5 bases on J, and the germline ends lie 21 bases apart. Here is what the overall study found, with its caveats: Which antigens the clonally expanded peripheral T cells were specific for was not determined. After ivuxolimab, more expanded clones were found on average in CD8+ T cells than in CD4+ T cells. In the 0.1-3.0 mg/kg groups, partial responders had among the lowest normalized peripheral clonal expansion, particularly in CD8+ T cells. At doses from 0.1 to 3.0 mg/kg, clonal expansion was seen in both CD4+ and CD8+ blood T cells between baseline and week 6. Low levels of normalized T-cell clonal expansion were also seen in some patients who did not respond.

Patients with autoimmune disease history or receiving systemic immunosuppression were excluded from the trial. In every dose cohort, peripheral blood was drawn for TCR sequencing at baseline, cycle 4 day 1, and cycle 7 day 1. Samples came from an open-label, multicenter, first-in-human phase I dose-escalation trial of ivuxolimab. The trial enrolled adults with locally advanced or metastatic head and neck squamous cell, hepatocellular, melanoma or renal cell carcinoma. Before TCR sequencing, CD4+ and CD8+ T cells were separately sorted from peripheral blood. This TCR came from an adult with an advanced solid tumor such as melanoma, head and neck, liver or kidney cancer. Here the chain combines TRBV5-8 and TRBJ2-5; the D call could be TRBD1 or TRBD2, with each sharing 5 bases. The source material was CD4+ or CD8+ T cells sorted from blood, sampled in a trial of the OX40 agonist ivuxolimab. For the CDR3, the sequence is CASPRGRGRMETQYF. The sequenced DNA: TGTGCCAGCCCCCGGGGAAGGGGAAGGATGGAGACCCAGTACTTC.